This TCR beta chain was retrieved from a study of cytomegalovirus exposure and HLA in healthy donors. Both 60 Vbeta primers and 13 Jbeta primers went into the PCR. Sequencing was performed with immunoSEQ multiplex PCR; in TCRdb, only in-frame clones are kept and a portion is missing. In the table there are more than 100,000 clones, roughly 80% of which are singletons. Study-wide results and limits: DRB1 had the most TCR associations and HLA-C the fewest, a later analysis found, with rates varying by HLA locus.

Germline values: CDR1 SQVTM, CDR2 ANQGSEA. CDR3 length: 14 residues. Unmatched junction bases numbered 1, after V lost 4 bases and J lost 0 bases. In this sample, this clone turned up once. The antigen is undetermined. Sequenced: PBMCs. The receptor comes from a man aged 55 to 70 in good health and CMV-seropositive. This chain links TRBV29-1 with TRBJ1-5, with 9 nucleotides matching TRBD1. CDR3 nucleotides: TGCAGCGTTGCGGACAGGGGTAGCAATCAGCCCCAGCATTTT. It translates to CSVADRGSNQPQHF.